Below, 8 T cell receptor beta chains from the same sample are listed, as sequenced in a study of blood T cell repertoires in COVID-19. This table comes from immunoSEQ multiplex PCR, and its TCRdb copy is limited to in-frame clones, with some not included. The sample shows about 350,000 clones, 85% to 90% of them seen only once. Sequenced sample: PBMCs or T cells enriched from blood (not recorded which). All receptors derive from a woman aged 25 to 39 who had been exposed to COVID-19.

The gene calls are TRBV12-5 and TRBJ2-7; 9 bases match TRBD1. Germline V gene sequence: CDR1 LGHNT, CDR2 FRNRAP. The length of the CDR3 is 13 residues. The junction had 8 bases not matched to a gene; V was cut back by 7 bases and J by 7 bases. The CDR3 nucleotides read TGTGCTAGTGCTGTGGGACAGGGTCGGGAGCAGTACTTC. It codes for CASAVGQGREQYF.

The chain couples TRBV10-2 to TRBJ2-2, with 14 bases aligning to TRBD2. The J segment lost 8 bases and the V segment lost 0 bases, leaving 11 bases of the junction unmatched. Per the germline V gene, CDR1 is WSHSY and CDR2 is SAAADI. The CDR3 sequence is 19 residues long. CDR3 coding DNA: TGCGCCAGCAGTGAGTCGAAACATGGACTAGCGGGAGGATCGGGGGAGCTGTTTTTT. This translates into CASSESKHGLAGGSGELFF.

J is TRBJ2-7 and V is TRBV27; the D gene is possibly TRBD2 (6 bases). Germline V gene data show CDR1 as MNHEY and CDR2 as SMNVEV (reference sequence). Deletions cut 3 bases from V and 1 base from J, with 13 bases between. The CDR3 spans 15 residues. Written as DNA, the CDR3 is TGTGCCAGCAGTTTCCGGAGGGGTATATCCTACGAGCAGTACTTC. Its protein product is CASSFRRGISYEQYF.

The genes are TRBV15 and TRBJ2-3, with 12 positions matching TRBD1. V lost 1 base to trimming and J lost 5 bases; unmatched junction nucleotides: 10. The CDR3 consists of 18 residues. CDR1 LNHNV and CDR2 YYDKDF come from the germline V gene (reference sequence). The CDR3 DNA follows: TGTGCCACCAGCAGAGGAGGGACAGGGGGCGCATTGGGAGATACGCAGTATTTT. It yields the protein CATSRGGTGGALGDTQYF.

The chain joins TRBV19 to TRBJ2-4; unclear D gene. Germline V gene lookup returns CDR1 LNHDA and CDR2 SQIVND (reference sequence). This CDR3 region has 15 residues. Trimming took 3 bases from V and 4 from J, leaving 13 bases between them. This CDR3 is CASSIRPGGKNIQYF. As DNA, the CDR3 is TGTGCCAGTAGTATCCGTCCGGGTGGGAAAAACATTCAGTACTTC.

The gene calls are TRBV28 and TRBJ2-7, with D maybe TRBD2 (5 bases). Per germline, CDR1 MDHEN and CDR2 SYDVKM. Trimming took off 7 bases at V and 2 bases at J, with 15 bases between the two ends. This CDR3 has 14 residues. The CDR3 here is CASTRSVWPYEQYF. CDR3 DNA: TGTGCCAGCACCCGTAGCGTGTGGCCCTACGAGCAGTACTTC.

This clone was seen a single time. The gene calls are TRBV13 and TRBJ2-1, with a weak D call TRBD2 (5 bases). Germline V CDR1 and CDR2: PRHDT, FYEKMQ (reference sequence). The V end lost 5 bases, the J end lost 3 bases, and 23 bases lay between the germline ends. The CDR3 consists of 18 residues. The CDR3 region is CASSPPTDGKRFYNEQFF. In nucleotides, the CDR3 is TGTGCCAGCAGCCCCCCCACGGATGGGAAGCGGTTCTACAATGAGCAGTTCTTC.

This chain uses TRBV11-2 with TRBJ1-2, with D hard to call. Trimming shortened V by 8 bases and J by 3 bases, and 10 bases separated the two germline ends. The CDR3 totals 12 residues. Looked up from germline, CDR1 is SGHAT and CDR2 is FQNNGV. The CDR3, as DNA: TGTGCCAGCCGAGGGCATGACTATGGCTACACCTTC. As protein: CASRGHDYGYTF.